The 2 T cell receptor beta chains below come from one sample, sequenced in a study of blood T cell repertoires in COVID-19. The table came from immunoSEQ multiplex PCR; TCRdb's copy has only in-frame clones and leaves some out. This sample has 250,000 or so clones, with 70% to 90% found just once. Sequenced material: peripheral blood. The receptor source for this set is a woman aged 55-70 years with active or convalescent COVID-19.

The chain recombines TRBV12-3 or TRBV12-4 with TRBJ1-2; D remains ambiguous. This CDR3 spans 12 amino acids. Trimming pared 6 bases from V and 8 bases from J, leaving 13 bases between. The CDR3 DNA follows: TGTGCCAGCAGATCCAGTGGAGACGGCTACACCTTC. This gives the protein CASRSSGDGYTF.

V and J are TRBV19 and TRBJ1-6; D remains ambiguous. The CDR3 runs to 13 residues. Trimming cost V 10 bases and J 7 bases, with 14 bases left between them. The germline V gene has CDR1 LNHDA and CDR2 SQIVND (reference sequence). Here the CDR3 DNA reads TGTGCCACCAATGAGCGGCGAAATTCACCCCTCCACTTT. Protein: CATNERRNSPLHF.